The clone carrying this T cell receptor beta chain occurred once. This specimen belongs to a study of human thymus T cells. Between the trimmed V and J ends, which lost 0 bases and 10 bases, there was a span of 21 bases. Germline CDR1 is SEHNR and CDR2 is FQNEAQ (reference sequence). CDR3 length equals 16 residues. TCRdb's table, derived via immunoSEQ multiplex PCR, lists solely in-frame clones and lacks some. The sample lists about 46,000 clones, approximately 95% occurring once. The source of this sequence is a girl under three years old with a congenital heart defect but otherwise immunologically healthy. The sequenced material came from blood. The genes are TRBV7-9 and TRBJ1-1; tentative D call: TRBD1 (6 bases). CDR3 protein: CASSLATDSPIRGAFF. In DNA form, the CDR3 reads TGTGCCAGCAGCTTAGCGACGGACAGTCCAATAAGGGGAGCTTTCTTT.